The 15 T cell receptor beta chains in this list originate from one sample, sequenced in a study of blood T cell repertoires in COVID-19. Profiling relied on immunoSEQ multiplex PCR, and the TCRdb table lists in-frame clones only, not all of them. The sample shows 200,000 to 250,000 clones, approximately 78% of them seen only once. The sequencing input was peripheral blood. These receptors came from a woman in her 70s with COVID-19, enrolled during active disease.

The CDR3 sequence: CASSMRAAYGYTF. The CDR3 nucleotides are TGTGCCAGTAGTATGAGGGCGGCCTATGGCTACACCTTC. This chain joins TRBV19 and TRBJ1-2; D remains ambiguous. V gave up 3 bases and J gave up 4 bases, with 9 bases separating them. From germline, CDR1 is LNHDA and CDR2 SQIVND (reference sequence). This CDR3 region has 13 residues.

This clone was seen only a few times. This chain links TRBV12-5 with TRBJ1-2, with no clear D. Germline V CDR1 and CDR2: LGHNT, FRNRAP. Trimming removed 7 bases from V and 1 base from J, with 7 bases in between. There are 12 residues in the CDR3. This chain's CDR3 is CASVSSNYGYTF. CDR3 sequence (DNA): TGTGCTAGTGTTTCCAGTAACTATGGCTACACCTTC. Together with reference TRBV12-5 and TRBJ1-2, the CDR3 gives the full variable domain: DARVTQTPRHKVTEMGQEVTMRCQPILGHNTVFWYRQTMMQGLELLAYFRNRAPLDDSGMPKDRFSAEMPDATLATLKIQPSEPRDSAVYFCASVSSNYGYTFGSGTRLTVV.

This sequence joins TRBV5-1 and TRBJ1-2, with D perhaps TRBD1 (6 bases). There are 13 residues in the CDR3. V lost 4 bases, J lost 8 bases, and 15 bases lay in between. CDR1 and CDR2 from the germline V gene are SGHRS and YFSETQ. DNA for the CDR3: TGCGCCAGCAGCCCTAGGGACAACTCGGGCTACACCTTC. It encodes CASSPRDNSGYTF.

The chain combines TRBV6-1 with TRBJ2-2; unclear D gene. CDR1 and CDR2 from the germline V gene are MNHNS and SASEGT. The CDR3 sequence is 12 residues long. Trimming shortened V by 5 bases and J by 7 bases, and 8 bases separated the two germline ends. The CDR3 reads CASSPSVGELFF. CDR3 nucleotides: TGTGCCAGCAGTCCTAGTGTCGGGGAGCTGTTTTTT.

The CDR3 is CSVGYGNTEAFF. CDR3 sequence (DNA): TGCAGCGTTGGATACGGGAACACTGAAGCTTTCTTT. The gene calls are TRBV29-1 and TRBJ1-1; D call uncertain. The CDR3 consists of 12 residues. Germline assignment: CDR1 SQVTM and CDR2 ANQGSEA. Trimming took 4 bases from V and 1 from J, leaving 7 bases between them.

This chain joins TRBV28 and TRBJ1-2; D uncertain. V lost 6 bases and J lost 8, with 16 bases in between. The CDR3 extends over 13 amino acids. The germline CDR1 and CDR2 sequences are MDHEN and SYDVKM. The CDR3 DNA is TGTGCCAGCAGAGCGGTCAGCCCGTGGGGCTACACCTTC. Translation: CASRAVSPWGYTF.

The sample holds a few counts of this clone. The chain has TRBV2 and TRBJ2-3; D is uncertain. Trimming left V 7 bases short and J 0 bases short, with 11 bases between. Germline CDR1 SNHLY, CDR2 FYNNEI. The CDR3 is 14 amino acids. The DNA for the CDR3 is TGTGCCAGCATGTCGAGAATTAGCACAGATACGCAGTATTTT. Its translation is CASMSRISTDTQYF.

The chain links TRBV7-2 to TRBJ2-3; D gene ambiguous. The V gene's germline CDR1 is SGHTA and CDR2 FQGNSA. Deletions cut 5 bases from V and 1 base from J, with 10 bases between. This CDR3 comprises 14 residues. The CDR3 protein is CASSPQPRTDTQYF. In nucleotides, the CDR3 is TGTGCCAGCAGCCCACAGCCCCGCACAGATACGCAGTATTTT.

The chain is built from TRBV18 and TRBJ2-3; the D is unclear. Trimming pared 3 bases from V and 6 bases from J, leaving 10 bases between. This CDR3 contains 13 residues. From germline, CDR1 is KGHSH and CDR2 LQKENI. CDR3 nucleotide sequence: TGTGCCAGCTCACCTTCGGTGGTTGATACGCAGTATTTT. Translation: CASSPSVVDTQYF.

This clone was seen a single time. The V gene is TRBV10-2, the J gene TRBJ2-5, with 7 bases that match TRBD2. This CDR3 has 17 residues. V shed 3 bases and J 1 base; nucleotides not matched to a gene: 11. Germline assignment: CDR1 WSHSY and CDR2 SAAADI. The DNA for the CDR3 is TGCGCCAGCAGTGACCCTAGCGGCGCCGTTTCCCAAGAGACCCAGTACTTC. Translating gives CASSDPSGAVSQETQYF.

J is TRBJ2-1 and V is TRBV3-1 (or the pseudogene TRBV3-2); 15 nucleotides agree with TRBD2. V shed 4 bases and J 5 bases; nucleotides not matched to a gene: 6. This CDR3 spans 17 amino acids. Germline V lookup: CDR1 LGHDT, CDR2 YNNKEL (reference sequence). The CDR3 region is CASSPRTSGRGNNEQFF. The CDR3 DNA is TGTGCCAGCAGCCCTCGGACTAGCGGGAGGGGGAACAATGAGCAGTTCTTC.

The V gene is TRBV2, the J gene TRBJ2-1; 8 bases fit TRBD1. CDR1 and CDR2 from the germline V gene are SNHLY and FYNNEI. J lost 7 bases, V lost 4 bases, and 6 bases had no gene match. There are 14 residues in the CDR3. CDR3 in amino acids: CASSVDRGTNEQFF. The CDR3 DNA follows: TGTGCCAGCAGTGTTGACAGGGGAACGAATGAGCAGTTCTTC.

The V and J genes are TRBV10-3 and TRBJ1-1; D possibly corresponds to TRBD1 (6 bases). Trimming cost V 3 bases and J 4 bases, with 15 bases left between them. Germline V CDR1 and CDR2: ENHRY, SYGVKD. This CDR3 has 15 residues. CDR3 DNA: TGTGCCATCAGTGAAGCCCGGGACATACCCACTGAAGCTTTCTTT. It is translated as CAISEARDIPTEAFF.

The genes are TRBV10-3 and TRBJ2-5; D possibly corresponds to TRBD2 (5 bases). Per the germline V gene, CDR1 is ENHRY and CDR2 is SYGVKD. Trimming stripped 6 bases from V and 4 bases from J, with 9 bases between. The CDR3 runs to 12 residues. CDR3 bases: TGTGCCATCAGAGCGGAAGGAGAGACCCAGTACTTC. As protein: CAIRAEGETQYF.

The chain combines TRBV7-9 with TRBJ1-1, with 10 positions matching TRBD1. J gave up 2 bases and V 4 bases, and 4 bases lay outside the gene matches. Germline CDR1 SEHNR, CDR2 FQNEAQ (reference sequence). The CDR3 consists of 15 residues. The CDR3 nucleotides are TGTGCCAGCAGCTCGGGACAGGGGATAAACACTGAAGCTTTCTTT. Residues: CASSSGQGINTEAFF.